These T cell receptor beta chains were read from a single sample in a study of T cell responses to AZD1222 COVID-19 vaccine. The repertoire was sequenced with immunoSEQ multiplex PCR; TCRdb's copy has only in-frame clones and lacks some. Of around 130,000 clones listed, 86% are singletons. The input for sequencing was peripheral blood, taken 28 days after the second AZD1222 dose. The receptors derive from an adult who received the AZD1222 COVID-19 vaccine. Both conserved end residues are part of each CDR3. The order of the fields is V gene, CDR3 protein.

v_gene: TRBV21-1
CDR3aa: CASSNVGPGGPLGGELFF

v_gene: TRBV4-3
CDR3aa: CASSPGTDHSYEQYF

v_gene: TRBV4-3
CDR3aa: CASSPDRSSYNEQFF

v_gene: TRBV11-3
CDR3aa: CASSLSGSDTGELFF

v_gene: TRBV27
CDR3aa: CASSPQGAREKLFF

v_gene: TRBV4-3
CDR3aa: CASSHLIPGQGTDTQYF

v_gene: TRBV18
CDR3aa: CASSPGMGGGGQPQHF

v_gene: TRBV30
CDR3aa: CAWSQGVSTDTQYF

v_gene: TRBV10-3
CDR3aa: CAISEPRALQTNSPLHF

v_gene: TRBV5-4
CDR3aa: CASSSGLAGERETQYF

v_gene: TRBV4-1
CDR3aa: CASGTGVNQPQHF

v_gene: TRBV27
CDR3aa: CASSFRNPGLINSPLHF

v_gene: TRBV5-5
CDR3aa: CASSIGTGNTEAFF

v_gene: TRBV6-5
CDR3aa: CASSYLGGQGYGYTF

v_gene: TRBV11-3
CDR3aa: CASSPVYTEAFF

v_gene: TRBV6-6
CDR3aa: CASNRGGAGANVLTF

v_gene: TRBV9
CDR3aa: CASSVDWGSSYEQYF

v_gene: TRBV3-1/TRBV3-2
CDR3aa: CASGTGENTEAFF

v_gene: TRBV11-1
CDR3aa: CASSSRRGPTEAFF

v_gene: TRBV5-1
CDR3aa: CASSLAFQETQYF

v_gene: TRBV2
CDR3aa: CASIVGGRDYGYTF

v_gene: TRBV3-1/TRBV3-2
CDR3aa: CASSPSGQGRSNQPQHF

v_gene: TRBV9
CDR3aa: CASSVTGGAYNEQFF

v_gene: TRBV2
CDR3aa: CASSEVRAARAKNIQYF

v_gene: TRBV30
CDR3aa: CAWPEGGEAFF